This T cell receptor beta chain was captured in a study of glioma-infiltrating T cells. Regarding the study as a whole: Only very few CDR3 sequences appeared in both tissue and blood. Tissue-blood divergence was below expectation in non-neoplastic patients, above in gliomas.

TCR alpha and beta CDR3 regions were amplified from RNA using iRepertoire nested multiplex PCR. One-step reverse transcription and amplification started from approximately 100-400 ng of tissue mRNA or PBMC total RNA. TCRdb reanalysed the multiplex PCR reads using MiXCR and keeps one entry per CDR3 protein. The sample carries 100,000 to 150,000 distinct CDR3 sequences, roughly 24% recorded once. Details on this clonotype: The antigen is unknown.

V was clipped by 4 bases and J by 3 bases, with 6 bases between them. Per the germline V gene, CDR1 is ENHRY and CDR2 is SYGVKD. The CDR3 runs to 13 residues. Sample: glioma tissue, nonneoplastic brain tissue, or PBMCs (not recorded which). The clonotype comes from a human donor with low-grade glioma or glioblastoma, undergoing nonglioma brain surgery, or in good health (not recorded which). The V gene is TRBV10-3, the J gene TRBJ1-4; D gene unclear. The CDR3 region has the DNA TGTGCCATCAGTGCGTCGGCTAATGAAAAACTGTTTTTT. Amino acids: CAISASANEKLFF.